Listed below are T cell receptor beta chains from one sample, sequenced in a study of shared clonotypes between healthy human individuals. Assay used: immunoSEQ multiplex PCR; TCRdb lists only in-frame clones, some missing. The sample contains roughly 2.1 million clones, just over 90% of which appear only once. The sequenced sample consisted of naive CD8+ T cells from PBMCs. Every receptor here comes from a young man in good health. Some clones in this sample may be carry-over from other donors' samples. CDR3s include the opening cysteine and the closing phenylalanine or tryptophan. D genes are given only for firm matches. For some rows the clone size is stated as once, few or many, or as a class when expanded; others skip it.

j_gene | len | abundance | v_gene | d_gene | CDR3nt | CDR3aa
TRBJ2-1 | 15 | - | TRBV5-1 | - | TGCGCCAGCAGCTTCCGACTAGGGGTCGACAATGAGCAGTTCTTC | CASSFRLGVDNEQFF
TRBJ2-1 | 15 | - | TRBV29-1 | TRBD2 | TGCAGCGTCCCAGGGACTAGCGGGACCTACAATGAGCAGTTCTTC | CSVPGTSGTYNEQFF
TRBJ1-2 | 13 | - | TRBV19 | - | TGTGCCAGTAGTATCAATGGGTTCTATGGCTACACCTTC | CASSINGFYGYTF
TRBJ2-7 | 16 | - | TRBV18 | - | TGTGCCAGCTCACCACTTTCCGTTGAGAGCCCTTACGAGCAGTACTTC | CASSPLSVESPYEQYF
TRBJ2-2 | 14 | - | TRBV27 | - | TGTGCCAGCAGTATCTTGGAGGGGAGCGGGGAGCTGTTTTTT | CASSILEGSGELFF
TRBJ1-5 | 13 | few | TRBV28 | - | TGTGCCAGCAGTTTCGGGATCAATCAGCCCCAGCATTTT | CASSFGINQPQHF
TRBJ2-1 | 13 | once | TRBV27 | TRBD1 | TGTGCCAGCAGTCCACAGGGGTCGAATGAGCAGTTCTTC | CASSPQGSNEQFF
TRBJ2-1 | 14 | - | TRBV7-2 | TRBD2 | TGTGCCAGCAGCCGACTAGCGGGAGTGAGTGAGCAGTTCTTC | CASSRLAGVSEQFF
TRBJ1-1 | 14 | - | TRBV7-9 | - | TGTGCCAGCAGCTTAGTATACAGGAACACTGAAGCTTTCTTT | CASSLVYRNTEAFF
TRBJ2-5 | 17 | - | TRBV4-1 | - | TGCGCCAGCAGCCAAGAAAGTTCGCGGGAAAAATCTGTTGAGCAGTACTTC | CASSQESSREKSVEQYF
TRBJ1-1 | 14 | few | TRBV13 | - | TGTGCCAGCAGTCCACCGGGGGGGAACACTGAAGCTTTCTTT | CASSPPGGNTEAFF
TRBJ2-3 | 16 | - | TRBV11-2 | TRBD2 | TGTGCCAGCAGCTCCCCGACTAGCGGGCCATTCGATACGCAGTATTTT | CASSSPTSGPFDTQYF
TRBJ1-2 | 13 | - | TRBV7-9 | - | TGTGCCAGCAGCCCCCAACGGGGGGACGGCTACACCTTC | CASSPQRGDGYTF
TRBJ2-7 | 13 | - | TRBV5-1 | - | TGCGCCAGCACCTCGACGGGGGCCTACGAGCAGTACTTC | CASTSTGAYEQYF
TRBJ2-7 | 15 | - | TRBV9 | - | TGTGCCAGCAGCCCTCGGACACCCTCACCGTACGAGCAGTACTTC | CASSPRTPSPYEQYF
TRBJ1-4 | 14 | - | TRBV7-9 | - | TGTGCCAGCAGCTTACAGACGAGTAAAGAAAAACTGTTTTTT | CASSLQTSKEKLFF
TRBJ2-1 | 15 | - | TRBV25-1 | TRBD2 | TGTGCCAGCAGTGAACCGCGGACTAGCGGCCTAGAGCAGTTCTTC | CASSEPRTSGLEQFF
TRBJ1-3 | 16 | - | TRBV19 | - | TGTGCCAGTAGTATACAACAGTTCCCCTCTGGAAACACCATATATTTT | CASSIQQFPSGNTIYF
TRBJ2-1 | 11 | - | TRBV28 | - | TGTGCCACCGTCCTGGGGAAGTCAGAGTTCTTC | CATVLGKSEFF
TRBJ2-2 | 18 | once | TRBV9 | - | TGTGCCAGCAGCGTGTCTATCGAGGCGGTCCCGAACACCGGGGAGCTGTTTTTT | CASSVSIEAVPNTGELFF
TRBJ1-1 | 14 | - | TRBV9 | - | TGTGCCAGCAGCGTAGAGGGAAGGAACACTGAAGCTTTCTTT | CASSVEGRNTEAFF
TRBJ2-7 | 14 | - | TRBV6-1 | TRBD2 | TGTGCCAGCAGTGAAGGAACTAGCGGGAATGAGCAGTACTTC | CASSEGTSGNEQYF